This T cell receptor beta chain came from a study of blood T cell repertoires in COVID-19. Study background: Spain, Italy and the United States supplied samples that represented acute and convalescent COVID-19. PBMCs, B-cell-depleted T cells, or T cells provided the cDNA or gDNA that made up the material.

TCRdb's copy holds only in-frame clones and misses some; the assay was immunoSEQ multiplex PCR. The sample holds tens of thousands of clones; 89% are singletons and the top ten take roughly a quarter. This CDR3 is 15 amino acids long. Germline values: CDR1 MDHEN, CDR2 SYDVKM. The V end was cut by 3 bases, the J end by 6 bases, with 15 bases between. Sequencing was performed on peripheral blood. The source is a woman over 75 with acute or convalescent COVID-19. The chain recombines TRBV28 with TRBJ1-5; TRBD1 might be the D (5 bases). The CDR3 loop is CASSFRFRVGQPQHF. Written as DNA, the CDR3 is TGTGCCAGCAGTTTCAGGTTCAGGGTGGGTCAGCCCCAGCATTTT. Based on the CDR3 plus reference TRBV28 and TRBJ1-5, the full variable domain is DVKVTQSSRYLVKRTGEKVFLECVQDMDHENMFWYRQDPGLGLRLIYFSYDVKMKEKGDIPEGYSVSREKKERFSLILESASTNQTSMYLCASSFRFRVGQPQHFGDGTRLSIL.